These 19 T cell receptor beta chains share one sample of origin, sequenced in a study of identical twins. TCRdb re-derived calls from the 5' RACE reads in MiXCR, one entry per CDR3 protein. This sample has fewer than 250,000 distinct CDR3 sequences, with less than 8% found just once. These data are also associated with another study on yellow fever vaccine responses in identical twins.

The material sequenced was memory (CD45RO+) T cells sorted from blood. The receptors originated from a woman aged 18-30 years in good health.

This clonotype appeared many times. The chain is built from TRBV5-1 and TRBJ2-3, with D perhaps being TRBD1 or TRBD2 (5 bases each). V lost 4 bases to trimming and J lost 7 bases, with 13 bases between them. Germline CDR1 SGHRS, CDR2 YFSETQ. The CDR3 has 13 amino acids. CDR3 sequence reads: CASSVGDSNTQYF. The CDR3 coding sequence is TGCGCCAGCAGCGTGGGGGATTCAAATACGCAGTATTTT.

The V and J genes are TRBV20-1 and TRBJ2-3; 7 nucleotides match TRBD2. CDR3 size: 14 residues. After removal of 3 bases from V and 3 bases from J, the junction contained 6 bases not matched to a gene. The V gene's germline CDR1 is DFQATT and CDR2 SNEGSKA (reference sequence). In DNA form, the CDR3 reads TGCAGTGCTAGCCCACTAGCGACGACAGATACGCAGTATTTT. This encodes CSASPLATTDTQYF.

This sequence joins TRBV28 and TRBJ1-4, with TRBD1 as a possible D gene (5 bases). Germline V gene lookup returns CDR1 MDHEN and CDR2 SYDVKM. The CDR3 has 14 residues. Trimming took off 3 bases at V and 8 bases at J, with 13 bases between the two ends. CDR3: CASSFPGRGEKLFF. CDR3 coding DNA: TGTGCCAGCAGTTTCCCAGGGAGAGGGGAAAAACTGTTTTTT.

This clonotype was seen repeatedly, ten times or more. The gene calls are TRBV19 and TRBJ2-2; 7 positions match TRBD2. The CDR3 consists of 13 residues. The ends lost 7 bases at V and 1 base at J; junction bases unmatched: 0. CDR1 and CDR2 (germline): LNHDA, SQIVND (reference sequence). In DNA, the CDR3 is TGTGCCAGTAAGCGGGGGAACACCGGGGAGCTGTTTTTT. It codes for CASKRGNTGELFF.

This clonotype was found a few times. The chain couples TRBV7-2 to TRBJ2-7; the match to TRBD1 covers 11 bases. The germline CDR1 and CDR2 sequences are SGHTA and FQGNSA. V lost 6 bases to trimming and J lost 6 bases; unmatched junction nucleotides: 10. This CDR3 has 15 residues. CDR3 sequence reads: CASRGNRDRGSEQYF. Here the CDR3 DNA reads TGTGCCAGCAGGGGAAACCGGGACAGGGGGAGCGAGCAGTACTTC. Looking up the rest from reference TRBV7-2 and TRBJ2-7 gives the full variable domain: GAGVSQSPSNKVTEKGKDVELRCDPISGHTALYWYRQSLGQGLEFLIYFQGNSAPDKSGLPSDRFSAERTGGSVSTLTIQRTQQEDSAVYLCASRGNRDRGSEQYFGPGTRLTVT.

This clonotype was picked up a small number of times. J is TRBJ2-7 and V is TRBV7-9, with a weak D call TRBD2 (6 bases). V lost 5 bases and J lost 9, with 17 bases in between. The CDR3 runs to 13 residues. Germline lookup yields CDR1 SEHNR and CDR2 FQNEAQ (reference sequence). The CDR3 DNA follows: TGTGCCAGCAGCCCAGGAGGGGCCGGGGCGCAGTACTTC. Translating it yields CASSPGGAGAQYF.

The sample holds many counts of this clonotype. V usage is TRBV20-1 and J usage is TRBJ1-3; D is uncertain. Trimming took 0 bases from V and 0 from J, leaving 9 bases between them. The CDR3 extends over 15 amino acids. Looked up from germline, CDR1 is DFQATT and CDR2 is SNEGSKA (reference sequence). CDR3 protein: CSARDSRVSGNTIYF. CDR3 sequence (DNA): TGCAGTGCTAGAGATAGCCGGGTCTCTGGAAACACCATATATTTT.

This clonotype occurred a few times. The chain combines TRBV5-1 with TRBJ2-3; D call uncertain. V lost 2 bases, J lost 2 bases, and 9 bases lay in between. The CDR3 has 14 amino acids. CDR1 is SGHRS, CDR2 YFSETQ, per germline. The chain's CDR3 is CASSFQSVTDTQYF. The CDR3 region has the DNA TGCGCCAGCAGCTTCCAATCGGTCACAGATACGCAGTATTTT. The full variable domain, rest sourced from reference TRBV5-1 and TRBJ2-3, is KAGVTQTPRYLIKTRGQQVTLSCSPISGHRSVSWYQQTPGQGLQFLFEYFSETQRNKGNFPGRFSGRQFSNSRSEMNVSTLELGDSALYLCASSFQSVTDTQYFGPGTRLTVL.

Ten or more counts support this clonotype. The chain combines TRBV15 with TRBJ2-1; the match to TRBD2 covers 7 bases. Germline V CDR1 and CDR2: LNHNV, YYDKDF (reference sequence). V lost 4 bases to trimming and J lost 13 bases; unmatched junction nucleotides: 7. The length of the CDR3 is 12 residues. In DNA form, the CDR3 reads TGTGCCACCAGCACGAGACTAGCTGATCAGTTCTTC. Residues: CATSTRLADQFF.

This clonotype was observed a few times. This chain joins TRBV14 and TRBJ2-7; D perhaps matches TRBD1 (6 bases). The V gene lost 4 bases and the J gene lost 0 bases, with 16 bases spanning the gap. The CDR3 extends over 16 amino acids. Germline V gene sequence: CDR1 SGHDN, CDR2 FVKESK. CDR3 loop: CASSRQDGSDSYEQYF. For the CDR3, the DNA is TGTGCCAGCAGCCGACAGGACGGTTCCGACTCCTACGAGCAGTACTTC.

This clonotype was seen repeatedly, ten times or more. The rearrangement joins TRBV5-5 to TRBJ2-2, with 13 bases aligning to TRBD2. The CDR3 extends over 17 amino acids. The germline gives CDR1 SGHKS, CDR2 YYEKEE (reference sequence). V trimming: 5 bases; J trimming: 4 bases; junction bases outside the gene matches: 8. The CDR3 sequence: CASSLRLAGGVTGELFF. Here the CDR3 DNA reads TGTGCCAGCAGTCTTCGACTAGCGGGAGGTGTCACCGGGGAGCTGTTTTTT.

This clonotype turned up a few times. The CDR3 here is CASSTGTGGRLIIQYF. The CDR3 DNA reads TGTGCCAGCAGCACCGGGACAGGGGGGAGGTTGATCATTCAGTACTTC. The V gene is TRBV7-9, the J gene TRBJ2-4; 11 bases agree with TRBD1. Germline CDR1 and CDR2: SEHNR and FQNEAQ (reference sequence). V was pared by 5 bases and J by 9 bases, with 12 bases of the junction left unmatched. This CDR3 has 16 residues.

This rearrangement joins TRBV4-1 to TRBJ2-7, with 11 bases lining up with TRBD1. Germline V gene data show CDR1 as MGHRA and CDR2 as YSYEKL. The V gene end was trimmed by 0 bases and the J gene end by 3 bases; junction bases not matched to a gene: 22. The CDR3 is 22 residues long. This CDR3 is CASSQDLGGTGGFGYHNYEQYF. DNA of the CDR3: TGCGCCAGCAGCCAAGACCTAGGAGGGACAGGGGGTTTCGGCTACCACAACTACGAGCAGTACTTC.

This clonotype appeared many times. V usage is TRBV10-3 and J usage is TRBJ2-7; the D is unclear. With 6 bases removed from V and 2 bases from J, the gap between germline ends came to 14 bases. Germline V gene sequence: CDR1 ENHRY, CDR2 SYGVKD. The CDR3 length is 14 residues. The CDR3 DNA reads as TGTGCCATCAGCGGGTCTTTCCTAACCTACGAGCAGTACTTC. Protein product: CAISGSFLTYEQYF.

This clonotype appeared many times. This chain links TRBV5-6 with TRBJ1-1; the match to TRBD1 covers 8 bases. V shed 5 bases, J shed 0 bases, and the junction held 9 bases outside the gene matches. The CDR3 sequence is 16 residues long. The germline V gene has CDR1 SGHDT and CDR2 YYEEEE. The CDR3 nucleotides read TGTGCCAGCAGACTAGACAGGGGCAGGATGAACACTGAAGCTTTCTTT. Translating gives CASRLDRGRMNTEAFF.

This clonotype was counted between two and nine times. The gene calls are TRBV3-1 and TRBJ2-5; 11 bases are a match to TRBD2. In germline, CDR1 is LGHDT, CDR2 YNNKEL (reference sequence). After removal of 5 bases from V and 5 bases from J, the junction contained 7 bases not matched to a gene. CDR3 length: 15 amino acids. DNA for the CDR3: TGTGCCAGCAGCTCGATAGCGGGGGGGCCGGAGACCCAGTACTTC. Its translation: CASSSIAGGPETQYF.

This clonotype was seen more than once but under ten times. The chain carries TRBV6-1 and TRBJ2-7; 9 nucleotides line up with TRBD2. Germline V gene data show CDR1 as MNHNS and CDR2 as SASEGT. CDR3 length: 16 amino acids. Trimming at V came to 11 bases and at J to 3 bases, leaving 17 bases not matched to a gene. The CDR3 spells CASRKTSGHKGYEQYF. The CDR3 coding sequence is TGTGCCTCCCGGAAGACTAGCGGCCACAAGGGCTACGAGCAGTACTTC.

This clonotype was seen at least ten times. The genes are TRBV29-1 and TRBJ2-3; D is perhaps TRBD2 (5 bases). Germline V gives CDR1 SQVTM, CDR2 ANQGSEA. The CDR3 is made up of 14 amino acids. With 4 bases removed from V and 2 bases from J, the gap between germline ends came to 13 bases. CDR3 sequence (DNA): TGCAGCGTTGGAAGCGGCTTGCCCACAGATACGCAGTATTTT. Amino acid sequence: CSVGSGLPTDTQYF.

This clonotype has at least ten counts. The chain recombines TRBV4-2 with TRBJ2-1; 8 bases are shared with TRBD2. The V and J ends lost 0 bases and 4 bases, in that order; junction bases with no gene match: 5. The CDR3 is 16 amino acids. Germline CDR1 reads LGHNA; CDR2 reads YNFKEQ. The CDR3 nucleotides read TGTGCCAGCAGCCAAGAACCGGGAGGGTTATACAATGAGCAGTTCTTC. Its protein is CASSQEPGGLYNEQFF.